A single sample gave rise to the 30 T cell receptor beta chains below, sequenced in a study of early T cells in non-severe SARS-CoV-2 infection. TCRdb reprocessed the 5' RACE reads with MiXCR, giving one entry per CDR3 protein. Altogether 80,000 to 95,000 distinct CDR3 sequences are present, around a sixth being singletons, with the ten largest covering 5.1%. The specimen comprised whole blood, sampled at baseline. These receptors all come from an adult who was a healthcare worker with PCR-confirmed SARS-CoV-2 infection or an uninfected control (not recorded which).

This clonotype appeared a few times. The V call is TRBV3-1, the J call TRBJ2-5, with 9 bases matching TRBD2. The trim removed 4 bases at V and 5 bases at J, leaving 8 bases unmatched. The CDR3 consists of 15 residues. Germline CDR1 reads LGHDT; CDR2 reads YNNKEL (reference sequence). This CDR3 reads CASSPPHSGGETQYF. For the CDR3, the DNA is TGTGCCAGCAGCCCCCCCCATAGCGGGGGTGAGACCCAGTACTTC.

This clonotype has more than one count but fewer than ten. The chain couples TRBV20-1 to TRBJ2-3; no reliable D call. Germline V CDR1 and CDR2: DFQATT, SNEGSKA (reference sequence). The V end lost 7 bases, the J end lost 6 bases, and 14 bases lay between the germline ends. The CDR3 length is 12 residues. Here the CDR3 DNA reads TGCAGTGTCACAGAGGCCCAGGATACGCAGTATTTT. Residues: CSVTEAQDTQYF.

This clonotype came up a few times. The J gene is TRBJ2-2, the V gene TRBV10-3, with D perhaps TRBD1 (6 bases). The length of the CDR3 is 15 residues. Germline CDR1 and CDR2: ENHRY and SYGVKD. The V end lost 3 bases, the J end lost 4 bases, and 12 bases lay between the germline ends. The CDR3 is CAISERQGSTGELFF. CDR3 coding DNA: TGTGCCATCAGTGAAAGGCAGGGGTCCACCGGGGAGCTGTTTTTT.

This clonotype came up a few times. The CDR3 bases are TGCAGTGCTAGAGCCCCCGACAGGGTTCGGCGAGAGACCCAGTACTTC. Translating gives CSARAPDRVRRETQYF. The chain has TRBV20-1 and TRBJ2-5, with TRBD1 matching 7 bases. Germline V gene lookup returns CDR1 DFQATT and CDR2 SNEGSKA (reference sequence). V was clipped by 1 base and J by 4 bases; unmatched bases: 12. The CDR3 spans 16 residues.

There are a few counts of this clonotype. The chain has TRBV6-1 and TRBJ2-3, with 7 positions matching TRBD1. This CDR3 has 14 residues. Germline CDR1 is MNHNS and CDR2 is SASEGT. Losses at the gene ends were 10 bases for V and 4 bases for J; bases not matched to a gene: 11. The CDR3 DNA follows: TGTGCCACCTTATTAAGGGGGCGGTCAGATACGCAGTATTTT. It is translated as CATLLRGRSDTQYF.

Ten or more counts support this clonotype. The CDR3 nucleotides are TGTGCCAGCAGCGGCGTCCACAATGAGCAGTTCTTC. It specifies CASSGVHNEQFF. The rearrangement joins TRBV9 to TRBJ2-1; no clear D gene. V lost 3 bases, J lost 5 bases, and 6 bases lay in between. The CDR3 loop spans 12 amino acids. The germline CDR1 and CDR2 sequences are SGDLS and YYNGEE.

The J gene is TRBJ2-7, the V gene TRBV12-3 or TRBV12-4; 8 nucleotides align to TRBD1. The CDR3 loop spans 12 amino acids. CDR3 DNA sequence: TGTGCCAGCAGTTCCCGCGGGACAGGTGTATCGGTC. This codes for CASSSRGTGVSV.

As DNA, the CDR3 is TGTGCCATCAGAGGACTAGCGGGGGGTAAAGAGACCCAGTACTTC. Amino acid sequence: CAIRGLAGGKETQYF. The chain joins TRBV10-3 to TRBJ2-5; 14 bases map to TRBD2. Germline V lookup: CDR1 ENHRY, CDR2 SYGVKD. V trimming: 6 bases; J trimming: 3 bases; junction bases outside the gene matches: 3. The CDR3 length is 15 residues.

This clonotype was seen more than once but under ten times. CDR3 sequence (DNA): TGTGCCAGCAGCCCAAAGACGGGACTAGGTCTAGGCGAGCAGTACTTC. Its translation is CASSPKTGLGLGEQYF. The J gene is TRBJ2-7, the V gene TRBV7-9, with TRBD2 matching 8 bases. This CDR3 is built from 16 residues. Losses at the gene ends were 5 bases for V and 6 bases for J; bases not matched to a gene: 15. Looked up from germline, CDR1 is SEHNR and CDR2 is FQNEAQ (reference sequence).

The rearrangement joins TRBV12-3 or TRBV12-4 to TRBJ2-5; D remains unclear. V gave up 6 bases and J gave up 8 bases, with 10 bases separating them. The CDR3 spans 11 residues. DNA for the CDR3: TGTGCCAGCAGGGCCTTTGGAACCCAGTACTTC. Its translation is CASRAFGTQYF.

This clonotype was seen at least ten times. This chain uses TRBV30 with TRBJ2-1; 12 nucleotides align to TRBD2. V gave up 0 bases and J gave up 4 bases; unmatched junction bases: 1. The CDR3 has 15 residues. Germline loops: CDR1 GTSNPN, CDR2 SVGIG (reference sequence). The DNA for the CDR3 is TGTGCCTGGAGTGTACTAGCGGGAGGTTACAATGAGCAGTTCTTC. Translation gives CAWSVLAGGYNEQFF.

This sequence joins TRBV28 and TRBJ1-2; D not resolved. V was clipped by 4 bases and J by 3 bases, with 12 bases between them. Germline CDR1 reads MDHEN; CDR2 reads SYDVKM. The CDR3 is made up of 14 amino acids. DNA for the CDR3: TGTGCCAGCAGTTCACCGGGCCCACACTATGGCTACACCTTC. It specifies CASSSPGPHYGYTF.

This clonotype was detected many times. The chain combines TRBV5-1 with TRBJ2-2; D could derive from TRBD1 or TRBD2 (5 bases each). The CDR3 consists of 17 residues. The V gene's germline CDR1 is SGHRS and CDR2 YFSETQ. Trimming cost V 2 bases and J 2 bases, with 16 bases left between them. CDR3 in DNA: TGCGCCAGCAGCTTTGAAACGAGGGGCCGAAACACCGGGGAGCTGTTTTTT. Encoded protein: CASSFETRGRNTGELFF. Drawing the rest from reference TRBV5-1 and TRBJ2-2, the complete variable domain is KAGVTQTPRYLIKTRGQQVTLSCSPISGHRSVSWYQQTPGQGLQFLFEYFSETQRNKGNFPGRFSGRQFSNSRSEMNVSTLELGDSALYLCASSFETRGRNTGELFFGEGSRLTVL.

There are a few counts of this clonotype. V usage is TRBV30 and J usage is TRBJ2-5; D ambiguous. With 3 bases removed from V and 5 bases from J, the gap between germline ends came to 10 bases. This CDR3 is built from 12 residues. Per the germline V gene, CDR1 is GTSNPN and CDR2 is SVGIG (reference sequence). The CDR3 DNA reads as TGTGCCTGGAGACGGTCCGGGGAGACCCAGTACTTC. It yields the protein CAWRRSGETQYF.

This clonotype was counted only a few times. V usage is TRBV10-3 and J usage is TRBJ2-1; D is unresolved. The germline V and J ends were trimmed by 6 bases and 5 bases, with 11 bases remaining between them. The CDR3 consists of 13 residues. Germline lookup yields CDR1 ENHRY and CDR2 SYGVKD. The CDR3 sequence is CAISDGRDNEQFF. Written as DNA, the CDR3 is TGTGCCATCAGCGACGGCCGCGACAATGAGCAGTTCTTC.

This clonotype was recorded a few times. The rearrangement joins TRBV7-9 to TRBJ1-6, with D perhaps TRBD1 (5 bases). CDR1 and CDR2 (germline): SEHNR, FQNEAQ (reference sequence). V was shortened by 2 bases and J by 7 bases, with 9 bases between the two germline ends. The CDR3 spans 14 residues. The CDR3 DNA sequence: TGTGCCAGCAGCTTACAGGGTATAAATTCACCCCTCCACTTT. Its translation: CASSLQGINSPLHF.

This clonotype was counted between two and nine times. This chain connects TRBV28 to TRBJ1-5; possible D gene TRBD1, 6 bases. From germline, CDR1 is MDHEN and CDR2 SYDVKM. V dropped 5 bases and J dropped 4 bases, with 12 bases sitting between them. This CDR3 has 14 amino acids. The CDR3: CASSLNRVNQPQHF. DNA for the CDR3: TGTGCCAGCAGTCTCAACAGGGTTAATCAGCCCCAGCATTTT.

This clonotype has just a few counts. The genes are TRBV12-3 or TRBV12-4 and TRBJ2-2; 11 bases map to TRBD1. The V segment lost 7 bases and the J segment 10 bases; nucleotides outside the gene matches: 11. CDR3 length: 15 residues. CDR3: CASTNRDRGVAELFF. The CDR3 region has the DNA TGTGCCAGCACCAACCGGGACAGGGGGGTGGCGGAGCTGTTTTTT.

In DNA form, the CDR3 reads TGTGCCACCAGTGACTTTCCCTCAACGGGAGGGCTCTTGGAGCAGTACTTC. It yields the protein CATSDFPSTGGLLEQYF. The chain uses TRBV24-1 and TRBJ2-7, with TRBD2 matching 8 bases. The junction had 17 bases not matched to a gene; V was cut back by 4 bases and J by 7 bases. The CDR3 is 17 residues long. Germline V CDR1 and CDR2: KGHDR, SFDVKD.

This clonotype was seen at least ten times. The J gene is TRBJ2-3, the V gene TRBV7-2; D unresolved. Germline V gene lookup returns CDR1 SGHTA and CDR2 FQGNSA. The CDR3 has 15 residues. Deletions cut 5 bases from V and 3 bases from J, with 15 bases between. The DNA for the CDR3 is TGTGCCAGCAGCCCCGACCCTATTCATACAGATACGCAGTATTTT. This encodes CASSPDPIHTDTQYF.

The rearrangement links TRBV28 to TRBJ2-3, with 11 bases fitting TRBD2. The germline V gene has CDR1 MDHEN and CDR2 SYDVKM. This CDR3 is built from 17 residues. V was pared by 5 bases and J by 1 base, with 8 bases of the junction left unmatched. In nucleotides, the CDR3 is TGTGCCAGCAGTCCACCTCTAGCGGGAGGACGCACAGATACGCAGTATTTT. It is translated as CASSPPLAGGRTDTQYF.

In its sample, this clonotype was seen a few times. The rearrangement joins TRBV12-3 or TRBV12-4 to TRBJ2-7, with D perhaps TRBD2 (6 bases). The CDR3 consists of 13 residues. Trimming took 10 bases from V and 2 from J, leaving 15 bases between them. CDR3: CATSRGRTYEQYF. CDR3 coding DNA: TGTGCCACATCCCGGGGGAGGACCTACGAGCAGTACTTC.

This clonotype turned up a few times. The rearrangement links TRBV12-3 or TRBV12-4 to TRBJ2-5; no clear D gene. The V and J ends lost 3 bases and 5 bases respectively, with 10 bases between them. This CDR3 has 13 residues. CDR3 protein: CASSFLTEETQYF. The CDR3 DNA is TGTGCCAGCAGTTTCTTAACAGAGGAGACCCAGTACTTC.

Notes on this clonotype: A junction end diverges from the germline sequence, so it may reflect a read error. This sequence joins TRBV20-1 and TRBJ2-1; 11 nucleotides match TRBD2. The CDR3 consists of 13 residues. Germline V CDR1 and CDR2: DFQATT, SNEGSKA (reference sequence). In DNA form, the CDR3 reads TGCTGTGCTAGATCACTAGCGGGAGAGAAGCAGTTCTTC. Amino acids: CCARSLAGEKQFF.

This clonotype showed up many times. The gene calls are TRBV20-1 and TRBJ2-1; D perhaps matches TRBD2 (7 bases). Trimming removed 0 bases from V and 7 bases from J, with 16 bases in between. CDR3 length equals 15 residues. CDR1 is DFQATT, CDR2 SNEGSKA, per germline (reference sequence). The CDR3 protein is CSARDSAGGRNEQFF. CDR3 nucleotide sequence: TGCAGTGCTAGAGATTCCGCCGGGGGGCGAAATGAGCAGTTCTTC.

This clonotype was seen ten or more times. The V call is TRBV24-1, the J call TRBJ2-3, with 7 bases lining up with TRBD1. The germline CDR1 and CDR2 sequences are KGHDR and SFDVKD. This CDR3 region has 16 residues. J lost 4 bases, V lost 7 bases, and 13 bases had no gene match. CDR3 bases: TGTGCCACCAGCAGGACAGGCGCAGTGGGGGCAGATACGCAGTATTTT. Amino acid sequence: CATSRTGAVGADTQYF.

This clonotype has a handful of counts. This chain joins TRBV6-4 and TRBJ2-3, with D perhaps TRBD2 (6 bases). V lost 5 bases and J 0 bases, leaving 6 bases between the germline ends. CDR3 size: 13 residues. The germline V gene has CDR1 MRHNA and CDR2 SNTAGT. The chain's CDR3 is CASSSGSTDTQYF. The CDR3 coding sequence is TGTGCCAGCAGTAGCGGGAGCACAGATACGCAGTATTTT.

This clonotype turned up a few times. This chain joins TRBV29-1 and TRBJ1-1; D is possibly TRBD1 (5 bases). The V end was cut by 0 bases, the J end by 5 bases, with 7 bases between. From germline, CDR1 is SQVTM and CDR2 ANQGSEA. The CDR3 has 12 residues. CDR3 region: CSVEERGTEAFF. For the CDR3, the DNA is TGCAGCGTTGAAGAAAGGGGAACTGAAGCTTTCTTT.

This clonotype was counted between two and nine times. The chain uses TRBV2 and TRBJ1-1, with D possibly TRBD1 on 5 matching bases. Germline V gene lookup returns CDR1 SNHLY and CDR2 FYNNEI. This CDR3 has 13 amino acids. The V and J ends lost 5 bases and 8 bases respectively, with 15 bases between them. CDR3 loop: CASSSRVLWEAFF. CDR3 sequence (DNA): TGTGCCAGCAGTTCCAGGGTACTCTGGGAAGCTTTCTTT.

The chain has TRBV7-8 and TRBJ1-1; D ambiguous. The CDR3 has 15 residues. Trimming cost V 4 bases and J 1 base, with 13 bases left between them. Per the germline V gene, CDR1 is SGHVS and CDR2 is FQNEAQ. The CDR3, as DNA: TGTGCCAGCAGCTCCGGGCTGACATCGAACACTGAAGCTTTCTTT. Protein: CASSSGLTSNTEAFF.